Here is one TCR beta chain with its context. Measured with immunoSEQ multiplex PCR; TCRdb has only the in-frame clones, and not every one. Found here are about 93,000 clones, 85% to 90% of them singletons; the top ten hold roughly 1.5%. The data stem from a study of blood T cell repertoires in COVID-19. Trimming left V 1 base short and J 10 bases short, with 17 bases between. The CDR3 has 16 residues. Germline values: CDR1 MGHDK, CDR2 SYGVNS. The sequenced sample was peripheral blood. The chain carries TRBV25-1 and TRBJ1-6, with a tentative D call TRBD1 (6 bases). This TCR derives from a human donor with active COVID-19. The donor label of this sample is uncertain. Here the CDR3 DNA reads TGTGCCAGCAGTGAATTTCAGGGGTTCAGGAGCTCACCCCTCCACTTT. Translating gives CASSEFQGFRSSPLHF.